These 16 T cell receptor beta chains originate from one sample sequenced in a study of blood T cells in healthy people across ages. The use of a sample-barcoded 5' primer and a J-beta primer mix characterized a second PCR of roughly 6 to 12 cycles. One entry per CDR3 protein, called by TCRdb with MiXCR from the 5' RACE reads. The sample holds roughly 2 million distinct CDR3 sequences; around 48% are singletons and the top ten take approximately 2.1%. The sample was blood. The receptors were gathered from a woman in her forties in good health.

The rearrangement links TRBV6-5 to TRBJ2-7; 8 positions match TRBD1. The CDR3 sequence is 14 residues long. The germline V gene encodes CDR1 MNHEY and CDR2 SVGAGI. After removal of 7 bases from V and 5 bases from J, the junction contained 10 bases not matched to a gene. CDR3 DNA sequence: TGTGCCAGCAAAATGGACAGGGAGTCAAACGAGCAGTACTTC. Amino acids: CASKMDRESNEQYF.

The V and J genes are TRBV5-1 and TRBJ2-5; perhaps TRBD1 as D (5 bases). This CDR3 is built from 14 residues. The V end lost 0 bases, the J end lost 9 bases, and 15 bases lay between the germline ends. CDR1 SGHRS and CDR2 YFSETQ come from the germline V gene. CDR3 residues: CASSLDGADGAQYF. In DNA form, the CDR3 reads TGCGCCAGCAGCTTGGATGGGGCCGATGGGGCCCAGTACTTC. Full variable domain (missing parts from reference TRBV5-1 and TRBJ2-5): KAGVTQTPRYLIKTRGQQVTLSCSPISGHRSVSWYQQTPGQGLQFLFEYFSETQRNKGNFPGRFSGRQFSNSRSEMNVSTLELGDSALYLCASSLDGADGAQYFGPGTRLLVL.

The DNA for the CDR3 is TGTGCCAGCAGTTACGCTCCCAGCTCCTACGAGCAGTACTTC. The encoded protein is CASSYAPSSYEQYF. The chain is built from TRBV6-2 or TRBV6-3 and TRBJ2-7; no reliable D call. Germline V gene lookup returns CDR1 MNHEY and CDR2 SVGEGT. The ends were cut back, 2 bases at V and 0 bases at J, with 8 bases in the middle. The CDR3 contains 14 residues.

This chain links TRBV7-2 with TRBJ2-1; D may be TRBD1 or TRBD2 (6 bases each). V lost 3 bases to trimming and J lost 12 bases, with 12 bases between them. The CDR3 is 12 residues long. The germline gives CDR1 SGHTA, CDR2 FQGNSA. The CDR3 DNA sequence: TGTGCCAGCAGCTTGGGGGGCATGAGGCAGTTCTTC. Translating gives CASSLGGMRQFF.

The chain couples TRBV6-2 or TRBV6-3 to TRBJ2-1; 8 nucleotides align to TRBD1. Germline-derived CDR1 and CDR2 are MNHEY and SVGEGT. The CDR3 has 15 amino acids. V was pared by 2 bases and J by 10 bases, with 10 bases of the junction left unmatched. The CDR3 reads CASSYEGQVSYEQFF. CDR3 coding DNA: TGTGCCAGCAGTTACGAGGGACAGGTATCCTACGAGCAGTTCTTC.

This rearrangement joins TRBV18 to TRBJ1-2, with D perhaps matching TRBD1 (5 bases). The germline V and J ends were trimmed by 0 bases and 6 bases, with 14 bases remaining between them. The CDR3 spans 15 residues. Germline V gene lookup returns CDR1 KGHSH and CDR2 LQKENI. CDR3 DNA: TGTGCCAGCTCACCACCGGGTCCGGGGCCCGATGGCTACACCTTC. Protein sequence: CASSPPGPGPDGYTF.

The chain links TRBV7-9 to TRBJ2-3, with D hard to call. V was cut by 7 bases and J by 1 base, with 18 bases left in between. The CDR3 loop spans 16 amino acids. In germline, CDR1 is SEHNR, CDR2 FQNEAQ (reference sequence). CDR3 DNA sequence: TGTGCCAGCAACCATCCCTTGGCGGACCGCACAGATACGCAGTATTTT. This sequence encodes CASNHPLADRTDTQYF.

This clonotype was counted a few times. The chain is built from TRBV29-1 and TRBJ1-5, with D maybe TRBD1 (5 bases). The germline V gene has CDR1 SQVTM and CDR2 ANQGSEA. The CDR3 covers 14 residues. Trimming took off 1 base at V and 1 base at J, with 8 bases between the two ends. The CDR3 loop reads CSVEGGESNQPQHF. Written as DNA, the CDR3 is TGCAGCGTTGAAGGGGGCGAGAGCAATCAGCCCCAGCATTTT. Combining the CDR3 with reference TRBV29-1 and TRBJ1-5 gives the whole variable domain SAVISQKPSRDICQRGTSLTIQCQVDSQVTMMFWYRQQPGQSLTLIATANQGSEATYESGFVIDKFPISRPNLTFSTLTVSNMSPEDSSIYLCSVEGGESNQPQHFGDGTRLSIL.

The rearrangement uses TRBV7-9 and TRBJ2-7; a weak D match, TRBD2 (5 bases). This CDR3 is built from 13 residues. With 1 base removed from V and 12 bases from J, the gap between germline ends came to 16 bases. The germline V gene encodes CDR1 SEHNR and CDR2 FQNEAQ (reference sequence). DNA for the CDR3: TGTGCCAGCAGCTTAGGTCGGGATACAAGTGCGTACTTC. Its translation is CASSLGRDTSAYF.

The chain couples TRBV7-9 to TRBJ1-6; no definite D call. The V and J ends lost 0 bases and 3 bases respectively, with 6 bases between them. The CDR3 loop spans 15 amino acids. Per the germline V gene, CDR1 is SEHNR and CDR2 is FQNEAQ (reference sequence). CDR3 nucleotides: TGTGCCAGCAGCTTAGCCAGAATCTATAATTCACCCCTCCACTTT. Its protein is CASSLARIYNSPLHF.

The genes are TRBV4-2 and TRBJ2-6; tentatively, D is TRBD2 (6 bases). Trimming shortened V by 0 bases and J by 4 bases, and 16 bases separated the two germline ends. Germline V gene sequence: CDR1 LGHNA, CDR2 YNFKEQ. The CDR3 has 18 amino acids. CDR3 residues: CASSQDSGGAKGANVLTF. The CDR3 region has the DNA TGTGCCAGCAGCCAAGATTCGGGCGGGGCCAAAGGGGCCAACGTCCTGACTTTC.

The chain couples TRBV7-9 to TRBJ2-1, with TRBD2 identical over 7 bases. This CDR3 comprises 15 residues. CDR1 and CDR2 from the germline V gene are SEHNR and FQNEAQ (reference sequence). V trimming: 5 bases; J trimming: 8 bases; junction bases outside the gene matches: 12. This chain's CDR3 is CASSPLGGGLHEQFF. The CDR3 nucleotides are TGTGCCAGCAGCCCCCTGGGGGGAGGGTTGCATGAGCAGTTCTTC.

This chain uses TRBV7-6 with TRBJ2-5; D not resolved. V lost 5 bases and J lost 5, with 15 bases in between. This CDR3 is 14 amino acids long. In germline, CDR1 is SGHVS, CDR2 FNYEAQ. In nucleotides, the CDR3 is TGTGCCAGCAGCCCCGGATGGAGCATTGAGACCCAGTACTTC. Translated: CASSPGWSIETQYF.

J is TRBJ2-1 and V is TRBV6-1; D tentatively reads TRBD1 or TRBD2 (7 bases each). The germline CDR1 and CDR2 sequences are MNHNS and SASEGT. The V end lost 5 bases, the J end lost 8 bases, and 19 bases lay between the germline ends. The CDR3 is made up of 15 amino acids. CDR3: CASSPGRGLIDEQFF. The CDR3, as DNA: TGTGCCAGCAGTCCGGGGAGGGGGCTAATCGATGAGCAGTTCTTC.

In DNA form, the CDR3 reads TGTGCCAGCCTGCCGCTGGGGAACACTGAAGCTTTCTTT. Encoded protein: CASLPLGNTEAFF. This chain joins TRBV6-5 and TRBJ1-1; D is undetermined. The CDR3 consists of 13 residues. Between the trimmed V and J ends, which lost 8 bases and 1 base, there was a span of 11 bases. Germline V gives CDR1 MNHEY, CDR2 SVGAGI.

The J gene is TRBJ2-1, the V gene TRBV6-1; 7 bases match TRBD2. The CDR3 is 16 residues long. V shed 5 bases, J shed 8 bases, and the junction held 15 bases outside the gene matches. Germline-derived CDR1 and CDR2 are MNHNS and SASEGT. CDR3: CASSKSLWQAGDEQFF. Here the CDR3 DNA reads TGTGCCAGCAGTAAGTCGCTCTGGCAGGCGGGAGATGAGCAGTTCTTC.